The present T cell receptor beta chain was sequenced within a study of T cell repertoires in cytomegalovirus infection. On the study more broadly: The authors relied on CMV epitopes, both recently identified HLA-C-restricted and well-studied HLA-B-restricted. Matching HLA type and CMV infection were both indicated by public TCR beta signatures.

The CDR3 runs 14 residues. Trimming removed 4 bases from V and 5 bases from J; junction bases left unmatched: 8. Germline V lookup: CDR1 SGHVS, CDR2 FQNEAQ. TCRdb used MiXCR to reprocess the reads, holding one entry per CDR3 protein. The table lists tens of thousands of distinct CDR3 sequences, 20% to 25% of them singletons. Remarks on this clonotype: The antigen remains undetermined.

Whole-study findings and limits: The cumulative frequency of public TCR beta families distinguished individuals who carried CMV together with the relevant HLA.

This TCR came from a human donor in good health (CMV status not recorded). Some clones in this sample may be carry-over from other donors' samples. The V gene is TRBV7-8, the J gene TRBJ2-7, with TRBD1 matching over 7 bases. Material: CD8+ T cells from cultured PBMCs, obtained from culture after CMV antigen stimulation. Written as DNA, the CDR3 is TGTGCCAGCAGCTCACGACAGGGTCCAGACGAGCAGTACTTC. Protein sequence: CASSSRQGPDEQYF.